The 9 T cell receptor beta chains in this list originate from one sample, sequenced in a study of blood T cell repertoires in COVID-19. Sequencing was performed with immunoSEQ multiplex PCR; in TCRdb, only in-frame clones are kept and a portion is missing. The sample records about 240,000 clones, around 87% being singletons. Material: peripheral blood. The receptors come from a woman aged 25-40 years who had recovered from COVID-19.

This clone was counted between two and nine times. V gene TRBV6-5 combines with J gene TRBJ2-2, with 7 bases that match TRBD2. The V gene's germline CDR1 is MNHEY and CDR2 SVGAGI. J lost 2 bases, V lost 5 bases, and 5 bases had no gene match. This CDR3 region has 15 residues. In nucleotides, the CDR3 is TGTGCCAGCAGTCGAGCGGGACCTAACACCGGGGAGCTGTTTTTT. This encodes CASSRAGPNTGELFF.

The chain couples TRBV5-1 to TRBJ1-2, with D possibly matching TRBD1 (6 bases). Trimming stripped 0 bases from V and 10 bases from J, with 13 bases between. The CDR3 has 13 amino acids. Germline-derived CDR1 and CDR2 are SGHRS and YFSETQ. DNA of the CDR3: TGCGCCAGCAGCTTGGGCGGGGGCAATGACTACACCTTC. Translating it yields CASSLGGGNDYTF.

J is TRBJ1-5 and V is TRBV9; weak D call: TRBD1 (5 bases). The CDR3 has 14 amino acids. The germline gives CDR1 SGDLS, CDR2 YYNGEE. Between the trimmed V and J ends, which lost 3 bases and 0 bases, there was a span of 7 bases. The CDR3 here is CASSGGASNQPQHF. The CDR3 DNA reads TGTGCCAGCAGCGGCGGGGCTAGCAATCAGCCCCAGCATTTT.

The chain has TRBV5-1 and TRBJ1-1; D is ambiguous. Trimming took off 0 bases at V and 0 bases at J, with 6 bases between the two ends. Germline V gives CDR1 SGHRS, CDR2 YFSETQ. This CDR3 comprises 14 residues. CDR3 residues: CASSLVPLNTEAFF. The CDR3 nucleotides read TGCGCCAGCAGCTTGGTTCCGTTGAACACTGAAGCTTTCTTT.

CDR3 nucleotide sequence: TGTGCCAGCAGCCAGGGGCCCGGACAGACCCATCAGCCCCAGCATTTT. Translation gives CASSQGPGQTHQPQHF. The chain employs TRBV3-1 (or the pseudogene TRBV3-2) and TRBJ1-5; perhaps TRBD1 as D (6 bases). CDR1 and CDR2 (germline): LGHDT, YNNKEL (reference sequence). The CDR3 contains 16 residues. V was trimmed by 3 bases and J by 5 bases, leaving 17 bases between them.

This clone showed up just once. In DNA, the CDR3 is TGTGCCAGCATAGGGGGGGTCTACGAGCAGTACTTC. It translates to CASIGGVYEQYF. This sequence joins TRBV2 and TRBJ2-7, with a tentative D call TRBD2 (7 bases). This CDR3 contains 12 residues. Trimming stripped 7 bases from V and 3 bases from J, with 10 bases between. Germline V lookup: CDR1 SNHLY, CDR2 FYNNEI.

The V gene is TRBV6-2 or TRBV6-3, the J gene TRBJ2-1; a weak D match, TRBD2 (7 bases). CDR3 size: 17 residues. V lost 5 bases and J lost 13, with 30 bases in between. Germline CDR1 MNHEY, CDR2 SVGEGT. CDR3 loop: CASSNPWRGGLRVFQFF. The CDR3 region has the DNA TGTGCCAGCAGTAACCCCTGGAGGGGGGGCCTTCGGGTGTTCCAGTTCTTC.

CDR3 sequence: CASSPTGGGGETQYF. CDR3 DNA: TGTGCCAGCAGCCCTACAGGGGGTGGGGGGGAGACCCAGTACTTC. The chain joins TRBV7-7 to TRBJ2-5; 8 nucleotides agree with TRBD1. Trimming cost V 5 bases and J 5 bases; bases outside gene matches: 10. Germline lookup yields CDR1 SSHAT and CDR2 FNYEAQ (reference sequence). The CDR3 length is 15 residues.

This chain links TRBV5-1 with TRBJ1-1; D ambiguous. The germline V gene encodes CDR1 SGHRS and CDR2 YFSETQ. Trimming left V 0 bases short and J 0 bases short, with 6 bases between. This CDR3 has 14 residues. The CDR3 loop is CASSLDRVNTEAFF. DNA of the CDR3: TGCGCCAGCAGCTTGGACCGGGTGAACACTGAAGCTTTCTTT.